Presented here are 22 T cell receptor beta chains from one specimen sequenced in a study of CD8 T cells in ankylosing spondylitis. General study results and limits: The study identified a TCR beta motif of 7 or 8 highly homologous variants that appeared characteristic of ankylosing spondylitis blood.

The antigens these receptors bind are not known. TCRdb independently ran MiXCR on the 5' RACE reads; one entry per CDR3 protein. The sample contains about 510,000 distinct CDR3 sequences, roughly 5% of which appear only once. The sequencing sample was made of blood, either unsorted or a sorted T cell fraction (not recorded which). Source of these receptors: a male donor with ankylosing spondylitis.

This clonotype was found many times. A read error may produce the germline difference seen at one junction end. The chain recombines TRBV5-1 with TRBJ1-1, with 12 bases aligning to TRBD1. Germline V gene lookup returns CDR1 SGHRS and CDR2 YFSETQ. The length of the CDR3 is 16 residues. The CDR3 region is CASTLGTGGVNTEAFF. Written as DNA, the CDR3 is TGCGCCAGCACCTTGGGGACAGGGGGCGTGAACACTGAAGCTTTCTTT.

In this sample, this clonotype turned up many times. This chain connects TRBV5-1 to TRBJ2-4; D gene unclear. CDR3 length equals 14 residues. The ends were cut back, 8 bases at V and 2 bases at J, with 14 bases in the middle. Looked up from germline, CDR1 is SGHRS and CDR2 is YFSETQ. The CDR3 sequence is CASKPDSSKNIQYF. The DNA for the CDR3 is TGCGCCAGTAAGCCCGACTCCTCCAAAAACATTCAGTACTTC.

This clonotype has at least ten counts. The chain joins TRBV10-3 to TRBJ1-2, with TRBD1 as a possible D gene (5 bases). V lost 3 bases and J lost 3, with 11 bases in between. Germline V gene lookup returns CDR1 ENHRY and CDR2 SYGVKD. CDR3 size: 14 residues. The DNA of the CDR3 is TGTGCCATCAGTGACCGGGGCGCGGACTATGGCTACACCTTC. Translating it yields CAISDRGADYGYTF.

This clonotype was counted at least ten times. The chain couples TRBV5-1 to TRBJ2-7; D ambiguous. CDR3 length: 12 amino acids. The V and J ends lost 4 bases and 3 bases respectively, with 8 bases between them. CDR1 is SGHRS, CDR2 YFSETQ, per germline. The CDR3: CASSLFDYEQYF. CDR3 coding DNA: TGCGCCAGCAGCCTTTTCGACTACGAGCAGTACTTC.

This clonotype has ten or more counts. V usage is TRBV7-2 and J usage is TRBJ2-5, with D perhaps being TRBD1 or TRBD2 (5 bases each). V gave up 2 bases and J gave up 2 bases, with 12 bases separating them. Germline-derived CDR1 and CDR2 are SGHTA and FQGNSA. CDR3 length: 15 residues. CDR3 coding DNA: TGTGCCAGCAGCTTATACGGGACCAATCAAGAGACCCAGTACTTC. Encoded protein: CASSLYGTNQETQYF.

The J gene is TRBJ2-1, the V gene TRBV7-9; 10 nucleotides agree with TRBD2. CDR1 and CDR2 from the germline V gene are SEHNR and FQNEAQ (reference sequence). This CDR3 has 15 residues. The J segment lost 6 bases and the V segment lost 5 bases, leaving 7 bases of the junction unmatched. CDR3 nucleotides: TGTGCCAGCAGCCCTAGCGGGAGCCTACGCAATGAGCAGTTCTTC. It encodes CASSPSGSLRNEQFF.

In its sample, this clonotype was seen many times. The chain combines TRBV5-1 with TRBJ1-1; perhaps TRBD1 as D (6 bases). CDR3 length: 15 amino acids. The ends were cut back, 1 base at V and 4 bases at J, with 14 bases in the middle. Germline V gives CDR1 SGHRS, CDR2 YFSETQ. The DNA of the CDR3 is TGCGCCAGCAGCTTGCCCTCTGTGGGGGCCACTGAAGCTTTCTTT. Protein: CASSLPSVGATEAFF.

The sample holds many counts of this clonotype. The CDR3 nucleotides read TGCGCCAGCAGCATGACAGATACGCAGTATTTT. Its translation: CASSMTDTQYF. This rearrangement joins TRBV5-1 to TRBJ2-3; no firm D call. The germline V and J ends were trimmed by 4 bases and 3 bases, with 3 bases remaining between them. The length of the CDR3 is 11 residues. The germline V gene encodes CDR1 SGHRS and CDR2 YFSETQ.

This clonotype was observed many times. The chain carries TRBV20-1 and TRBJ2-1; unclear D gene. Per germline, CDR1 DFQATT and CDR2 SNEGSKA (reference sequence). Trimming left V 2 bases short and J 5 bases short, with 10 bases between. The CDR3 runs to 13 residues. The CDR3 reads CSARTPVDNEQFF. The CDR3, as DNA: TGCAGTGCTAGAACACCAGTCGACAATGAGCAGTTCTTC.

This clonotype showed up many times. The chain employs TRBV7-2 and TRBJ2-1; TRBD2 aligns across 10 bases. V gave up 1 base and J gave up 9 bases; unmatched junction bases: 12. CDR3 length equals 17 residues. CDR1 and CDR2 from the germline V gene are SGHTA and FQGNSA. The CDR3 loop is CASSLGASGRVGSEQFF. The CDR3 bases are TGTGCCAGCAGCTTAGGCGCTAGCGGGAGAGTGGGGAGTGAGCAGTTCTTC.

This clonotype was detected many times. The chain combines TRBV4-3 with TRBJ1-3; D not certain. Germline lookup yields CDR1 LGHNA and CDR2 YSLEER. The V end was cut by 2 bases, the J end by 4 bases, with 9 bases between. The CDR3 is 14 amino acids. The CDR3 nucleotides are TGCGCCAGCAGCCAAACGACACGGGGAAACACCATATATTTT. Translating it yields CASSQTTRGNTIYF.

At least ten counts were recorded for this clonotype. CDR3 nucleotides: TGTGCCAGCAGTTACTCGACTAGCGGCGCGAGCTCCTACGAGCAGTACTTC. This gives the protein CASSYSTSGASSYEQYF. This chain connects TRBV6-5 to TRBJ2-7; 9 bases agree with TRBD2. The CDR3 is made up of 17 amino acids. V was clipped by 0 bases and J by 0 bases; unmatched bases: 6. Germline lookup yields CDR1 MNHEY and CDR2 SVGAGI.

The rearrangement joins TRBV6-2 or TRBV6-3 to TRBJ2-4; no clear D. The CDR3 consists of 15 residues. Trimming stripped 2 bases from V and 0 bases from J, with 8 bases between. CDR1 and CDR2 (germline): MNHEY, SVGEGT. The CDR3 sequence is CASSYRTGAKNIQYF. CDR3 bases: TGTGCCAGCAGTTACAGGACCGGAGCCAAAAACATTCAGTACTTC.

This clonotype was detected ten times or more. This sequence joins TRBV11-1 and TRBJ1-2; tentative D call: TRBD1 (5 bases). Germline V lookup: CDR1 SGHAT, CDR2 FQDESV (reference sequence). Between the trimmed V and J ends, which lost 5 bases and 0 bases, there was a span of 13 bases. The CDR3 length is 15 residues. This chain's CDR3 is CASSPAGPANYGYTF. The CDR3 DNA reads as TGTGCCAGCAGCCCGGCGGGACCAGCTAACTATGGCTACACCTTC.

This clonotype has at least ten counts. The V and J genes are TRBV12-3 or TRBV12-4 and TRBJ1-3, with 7 positions matching TRBD1. The V and J ends lost 3 bases and 5 bases, in that order; junction bases with no gene match: 4. The CDR3 has 14 residues. The CDR3, as DNA: TGTGCCAGCAGTTTCCAGGGGGTTAGAAACACCATATATTTT. Protein product: CASSFQGVRNTIYF.

This clonotype has ten or more counts. CDR3 in amino acids: CAISAGGSTEAFF. The CDR3 DNA is TGTGCCATCAGTGCGGGGGGATCCACTGAAGCTTTCTTT. The genes are TRBV10-3 and TRBJ1-1; D is perhaps TRBD1 (5 bases). Germline CDR1 reads ENHRY; CDR2 reads SYGVKD. The CDR3 spans 13 residues. Trimming shortened V by 4 bases and J by 4 bases, and 10 bases separated the two germline ends.

Points on this clonotype: A much larger clone is a single base away; this may be a read error. The J gene is TRBJ2-3, the V gene TRBV20-1, with 8 nucleotides matching TRBD2. Germline CDR1 reads DFQATT; CDR2 reads SNEGSKA (reference sequence). This CDR3 region has 14 residues. The CDR3 DNA reads as TGCTGTGCTAGCGCGGGGGGTAGCACAGATACGCAGTATTTT. Protein product: CCASAGGSTDTQYF.

This clonotype showed up just a few times. This chain joins TRBV19 and TRBJ1-5; D remains unclear. This CDR3 region has 12 residues. V was cut by 5 bases and J by 6 bases, with 8 bases left in between. Germline V gene lookup returns CDR1 LNHDA and CDR2 SQIVND (reference sequence). In DNA form, the CDR3 reads TGTGCCAGTAGTGTCGGGAGTCAGCCCCAGCATTTT. Its translation is CASSVGSQPQHF.

This clonotype was found many times. The V gene is TRBV29-1, the J gene TRBJ2-1, with TRBD2 as a possible D gene (6 bases). The CDR3 has 12 amino acids. From germline, CDR1 is SQVTM and CDR2 ANQGSEA. Trimming pared 7 bases from V and 8 bases from J, leaving 15 bases between. CDR3 in DNA: TGCAGCGCGGAGACTGGGGGGTATGAGCAGTTCTTC. Translated: CSAETGGYEQFF.

On this clonotype: A much more abundant neighbour one base away suggests this may be a read error. DNA of the CDR3: TGTGCCAGAAGCTTGATAGATAGCAATCAGCCCCAGCATTTT. Its translation: CARSLIDSNQPQHF. The chain links TRBV7-9 to TRBJ1-5; D unresolved. The CDR3 runs 14 residues. Germline-derived CDR1 and CDR2 are SEHNR and FQNEAQ (reference sequence).

This clonotype has only a few counts. This chain uses TRBV6-2 or TRBV6-3 with TRBJ1-6; perhaps TRBD1 as D (5 bases). Germline V gene data show CDR1 as MNHEY and CDR2 as SVGEGT. Trimming took 6 bases from V and 5 from J, leaving 17 bases between them. The CDR3 sequence is 16 residues long. The CDR3 DNA is TGTGCCAGCAGACCCATGCGGGGGTTCGATAATTCACCCCTCCACTTT. Residues: CASRPMRGFDNSPLHF.

This clonotype was detected many times. The chain carries TRBV27 and TRBJ1-3; 7 nucleotides match TRBD1. The CDR3 is 17 amino acids. Germline-derived CDR1 and CDR2 are MNHEY and SMNVEV (reference sequence). Losses at the gene ends were 2 bases for V and 0 bases for J; bases not matched to a gene: 7. CDR3 amino acids: CASSLRQGDNSGNTIYF. The DNA for the CDR3 is TGTGCCAGCAGTTTAAGACAGGGTGACAACTCTGGAAACACCATATATTTT.